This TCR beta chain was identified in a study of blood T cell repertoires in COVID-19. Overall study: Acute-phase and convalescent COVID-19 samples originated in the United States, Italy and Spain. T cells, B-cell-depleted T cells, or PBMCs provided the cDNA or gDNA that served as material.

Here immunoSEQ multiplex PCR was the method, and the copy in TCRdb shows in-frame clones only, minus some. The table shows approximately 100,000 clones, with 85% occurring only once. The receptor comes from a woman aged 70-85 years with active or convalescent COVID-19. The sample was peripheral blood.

The CDR3 spells CASSLRQRRNTEAFF. The CDR3, as DNA: TGTGCCAGCAGCTTACGCCAACGGAGGAACACTGAAGCTTTCTTT. The chain couples TRBV11-3 to TRBJ1-1; the D is unclear. The CDR3 sequence is 15 residues long. In germline, CDR1 is SGHNT, CDR2 YENEEA. The V gene lost 2 bases and the J gene lost 1 base, with 11 bases spanning the gap. The variable domain in full, with the rest retrieved from reference TRBV11-3 and TRBJ1-1, is EAGVVQSPRYKIIEKKQPVAFWCNPISGHNTLYWYLQNLGQGPELLIRYENEEAVDDSQLPKDRFSAERLKGVDSTLKIQPAELGDSAVYLCASSLRQRRNTEAFFGQGTRLTVV.